Described below is a single T cell receptor beta chain sequence and its context. What it binds is unknown. J lost 7 bases, V lost 6 bases, and 11 bases had no gene match. Germline assignment: CDR1 SGHTA and CDR2 FQGNSA. This CDR3 is built from 14 residues. This record belongs to a study of cytomegalovirus exposure and HLA in healthy donors. Across the study: Most genotyped donors, 81% of more than 300, had Caucasian-associated genetic ancestry. Study results and limitations: Previously analyzed data showed that most TCR beta V segments were productive at a frequency of about 90% or about 30%.

PCR employed 60 Vbeta and 13 Jbeta primers. Repertoires were generated with immunoSEQ multiplex PCR, while TCRdb's copy carries only in-frame clones and drops some. The sample lists approximately 120,000 clones; about 80% were seen once. Input material: PBMCs. The chain links TRBV7-2 to TRBJ1-2; 7 nucleotides line up with TRBD1. The clonotype was recovered from a woman aged 35 to 49 in good health and CMV-seropositive. The CDR3 reads CASSTRQGRSGYTF. For the CDR3, the DNA is TGTGCCAGCAGTACCCGACAGGGAAGGAGTGGCTACACCTTC.